This T cell receptor (beta chain) was sequenced for a study of blood T cell repertoires in COVID-19. Study as a whole: Acute-phase and convalescent COVID-19 samples originated in the United States, Italy and Spain. Sample material is recorded as cDNA or gDNA derived from T cells, B-cell-depleted T cells, or PBMCs.

Authors' methods: Estimation of nucleated cell counts was performed using reference gene primer amplification. Clones were read by immunoSEQ multiplex PCR, and TCRdb kept only the in-frame ones, dropping some. D and trimming were read from the DNA, whereas the V and J calls and clone size are those reported in that table. This repertoire shows 1,500 to 2,000 clones, 69% found once; its top ten account for approximately 27%. V was clipped by 3 bases and J by 5 bases; unmatched bases: 12. This CDR3 contains 16 residues. Germline lookup yields CDR1 SGHRS and CDR2 YFSETQ. The sequence derives from a man aged 70-80 years with active COVID-19. What was sequenced was peripheral blood. The V call is TRBV5-1, the J call TRBJ1-1; TRBD1 matches 8 bases. This CDR3 is CASSSMTQGDFTEAFF. The CDR3 bases are TGCGCCAGCAGCTCCATGACACAGGGGGATTTTACTGAAGCTTTCTTT.